These T cell receptor beta chains were read from a single sample in a study of regulatory T cells in long-lasting Graves disease. TCRdb processed the multiplex PCR reads anew with MiXCR; each CDR3 protein has one entry. This repertoire shows a few hundred thousand distinct CDR3 sequences, around 21% found once; its top ten account for around 50%. The sequencing here drew on peripheral blood mononuclear cells (PBMCs), taken when the disease was refractory, from a patient treated with antithyroid drugs. The source of these receptors is a female donor with Graves disease. Each CDR3 is given with its conserved first and last residue. D genes are given only for firm matches. Rows give clone size only sometimes, using once, few, many, or a class for an expanded clone.

clone_size d_call j_call v_call cdr3_aa cdr3_nt
- - TRBJ1-5 TRBV6-2/TRBV6-3 CASSPVGGGARRPQHF TGTGCCAGCAGTCCCGTTGGAGGAGGGGCTCGGAGGCCCCAGCATTTT
few TRBD1 TRBJ1-1 TRBV11-1 CASSSEGTVLTEAFF TGTGCCAGCAGCTCAGAGGGGACAGTCTTAACTGAAGCTTTCTTT
many - TRBJ1-4 TRBV12-3/TRBV12-4 CASSFRTNEKLFF TGTGCCAGCAGTTTCCGGACTAATGAAAAACTGTTTTTT
- TRBD1 TRBJ1-2 TRBV7-2 CASSADRGSGYTF TGTGCCAGCAGCGCAGACAGGGGGTCTGGCTACACCTTC
once TRBD1 TRBJ2-7 TRBV29-1 CSARTGESYEQYF TGCAGCGCCAGGACAGGGGAGTCCTACGAGCAGTACTTC
- TRBD2 TRBJ2-7 TRBV6-1 CASRGRLAGGEQYF TGTGCCAGCAGGGGTAGGCTAGCGGGTGGCGAGCAGTACTTC
- - TRBJ2-3 TRBV28 CASSFIDTQYF TGTGCCAGCAGTTTCATAGATACGCAGTATTTT
- - TRBJ1-2 TRBV29-1 CSVLEFGYTF TGCAGCGTTTTGGAATTTGGCTACACCTTC
few - TRBJ2-7 TRBV28 CASSSLPRDLFYEQYF TGTGCCAGCAGTTCCCTGCCCCGGGACTTATTCTACGAGCAGTACTTC
- - TRBJ2-7 TRBV19 CASNPGWDKYEQYF TGTGCCAGTAATCCCGGCTGGGACAAGTACGAGCAGTACTTC
many TRBD1 TRBJ2-7 TRBV28 CASSATGYHEQYF TGTGCCAGCAGCGCGACAGGGTACCACGAGCAGTACTTC
many - TRBJ1-2 TRBV28 CASSLSSAVYGYTF TGTGCCAGCAGTTTGAGTTCCGCCGTCTATGGCTACACCTTC
- TRBD1 TRBJ2-3 TRBV7-3 CASSSARTGGQDTQYF TGTGCCAGCAGCTCAGCCCGGACAGGGGGCCAAGATACGCAGTATTTT
many TRBD1 TRBJ1-4 TRBV20-1 CSATDRVGEKLFF TGCAGTGCCACAGACAGGGTGGGTGAAAAACTGTTTTTT
many TRBD1 TRBJ2-5 TRBV3-1 CVTGVGTDPETQYF TGTGTCACAGGGGTCGGGACAGACCCAGAGACCCAGTACTTC
- TRBD1 TRBJ2-5 TRBV18 CASSKSLGQNQQETQYF TGTGCCAGCTCCAAAAGTCTGGGACAGAATCAGCAAGAGACCCAGTACTTC
- TRBD2 TRBJ2-5 TRBV7-2 CASSLLEREVETQYF TGTGCCAGCAGCTTACTTGAGCGGGAGGTTGAGACCCAGTACTTC
- - TRBJ2-5 TRBV20-1 CSADKGRGGGETQYF TGCAGTGCTGATAAGGGACGCGGGGGCGGAGAGACCCAGTACTTC
- - TRBJ2-7 TRBV20-1 CSARDWGEPNYEQYF TGCAGTGCTAGAGATTGGGGGGAGCCGAACTACGAGCAGTACTTC
- - TRBJ2-7 TRBV7-9 CASSISELTNEQYF TGTGCCAGCAGCATTTCAGAGTTAACTAACGAGCAGTACTTC
- - TRBJ2-1 TRBV25-1 CASSVQLGEQFF TGTGCCAGCAGTGTGCAACTTGGGGAGCAGTTCTTC
few - TRBJ2-1 TRBV11-2 CASSLLGGGYNEQFF TGTGCCAGCAGCTTACTTGGAGGGGGTTACAATGAGCAGTTCTTC
- - TRBJ2-7 TRBV4-3 CASSQGIGGGSYEQYF TGCGCCAGCAGCCAAGGTATAGGGGGAGGCTCCTACGAGCAGTACTTC
few TRBD2 TRBJ2-7 TRBV19 CASSLAGGLNEQYF TGTGCCAGTAGTCTAGCGGGAGGACTCAACGAGCAGTACTTC
many - TRBJ1-1 TRBV7-2 CASSLTYRMNTEAFF TGTGCCAGCAGCTTAACTTACAGAATGAACACTGAAGCTTTCTTT
few - TRBJ2-7 TRBV28 CASSYRSPLPGQVYEQYF TGTGCCAGCAGTTATCGATCCCCTCTCCCGGGACAAGTCTACGAGCAGTACTTC
- - TRBJ2-7 TRBV7-8 CASSQDRTSTYEQYF TGTGCCAGCAGCCAAGATAGAACTTCTACCTACGAGCAGTACTTC
once - TRBJ1-4 TRBV7-2 CASSQDSGANEKLFF TGCGCCAGCAGCCAAGATTCCGGGGCTAATGAAAAACTGTTTTTT
- - TRBJ2-2 TRBV29-1 CSVEAERVDGAGELFF TGCAGCGTTGAAGCGGAAAGGGTGGACGGTGCCGGGGAGCTGTTTTTT
many TRBD1 TRBJ1-1 TRBV6-2/TRBV6-3 CASSYSGRDRGAEAFF TGTGCCAGCAGTTACTCTGGCCGGGACAGGGGCGCTGAAGCTTTCTTT
few - TRBJ2-7 TRBV29-1 CSVIKVLGYEQYF TGCAGCGTCATCAAGGTATTGGGTTACGAGCAGTACTTC
few - TRBJ2-1 TRBV27 CASRGAEASYNEQFF TGTGCCAGCAGGGGGGCGGAAGCCTCCTACAATGAGCAGTTCTTC
- - TRBJ2-1 TRBV7-2 CASTTRGRAYNEQFF TGTGCCAGCACCACTCGGGGTCGCGCCTACAATGAGCAGTTCTTC
- - TRBJ2-7 TRBV7-9 CASSLYLAQSSYEQYF TGTGCCAGCAGCTTATATTTAGCTCAAAGCTCCTACGAGCAGTACTTC
few - TRBJ2-7 TRBV27 CASRGPHYEQYF TGTGCCAGCAGAGGACCCCACTACGAGCAGTACTTC
many TRBD2 TRBJ2-5 TRBV3-1 CACAGGFTVQETQYF TGTGCCTGCGCGGGAGGCTTTACTGTCCAAGAGACCCAGTACTTC
many - TRBJ1-1 TRBV28 CASSLGGVNTEAFF TGTGCCAGCAGTTTAGGGGGGGTTAACACTGAAGCTTTCTTT
many - TRBJ1-2 TRBV3-1 CASSGLGGYTF TGTGCCAGCAGCGGGCTTGGAGGCTACACCTTC
- - TRBJ2-2 TRBV14 CTSSPGTPNTGELFF TGTACCAGCAGCCCCGGGACCCCAAACACCGGGGAGCTGTTTTTT
- - TRBJ2-7 TRBV6-2/TRBV6-3 CASSSRLVAYEQYF TGTGCCAGCAGTTCGAGACTAGTGGCCTACGAGCAGTACTTC